The T cell receptor (beta chain) under discussion was sequenced for a study of OX40 agonist ivuxolimab in advanced cancers. Clones were read by immunoSEQ multiplex PCR, and TCRdb kept only the in-frame ones, dropping some. The sample has fewer than 90,000 clones, around 90% seen once; the top ten hold about 1.7%. Patients with autoimmune history or systemic immunosuppression were excluded. The investigators sampled blood at baseline, at cycle 4 day 1, and at cycle 7 day 1. Study-wide points: Researchers did not establish what antigens the expanded peripheral T cells target.

Germline CDR1 reads KGHSH; CDR2 reads LQKENI. The V and J ends lost 0 bases and 5 bases respectively, with 13 bases between them. CDR3 length: 15 amino acids. With regard to this clone: What it binds is not known.

This TCR was recovered from an adult with an advanced solid tumor such as melanoma, head and neck, liver or kidney cancer. This material consisted of CD4+ or CD8+ T cells sorted from blood, taken in a trial of the OX40 agonist ivuxolimab. The rearrangement links TRBV18 to TRBJ2-5; D unclear. CDR3 loop: CASSPPGPARETQYF. The CDR3 DNA is TGTGCCAGCTCACCACCCGGACCGGCCCGGGAGACCCAGTACTTC.